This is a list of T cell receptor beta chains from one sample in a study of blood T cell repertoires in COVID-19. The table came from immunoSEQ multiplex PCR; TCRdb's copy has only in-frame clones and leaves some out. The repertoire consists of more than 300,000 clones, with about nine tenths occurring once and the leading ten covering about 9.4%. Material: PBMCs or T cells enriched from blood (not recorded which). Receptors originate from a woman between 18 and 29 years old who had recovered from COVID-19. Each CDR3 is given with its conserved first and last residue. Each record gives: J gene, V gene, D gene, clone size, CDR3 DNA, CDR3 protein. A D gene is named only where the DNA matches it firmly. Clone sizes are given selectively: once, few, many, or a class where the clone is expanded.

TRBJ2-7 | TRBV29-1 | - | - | TGCAGCGTTCAAGACATTTACGAGCAGTACTTC | CSVQDIYEQYF
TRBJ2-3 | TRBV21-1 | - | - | TGTGCCAGCAGCATAGAAGGCGGCAGCACAGATACGCAGTATTTT | CASSIEGGSTDTQYF
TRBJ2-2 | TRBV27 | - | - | TGTGCCAGCAGTTTCTTATCCGGGGAGCTGTTTTTT | CASSFLSGELFF
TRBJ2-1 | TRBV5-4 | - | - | TGTGCCAGCAGCACTGACAGCGAGCAGTTCTTC | CASSTDSEQFF
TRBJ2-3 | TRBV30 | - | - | TGTGCCTGGAAAAAGAGTGGTATGGATACGCAGTATTTT | CAWKKSGMDTQYF
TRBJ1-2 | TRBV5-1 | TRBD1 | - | TGCGCCAGCACTTCTACGGGACAGGGAGATGGCTACACCTTC | CASTSTGQGDGYTF
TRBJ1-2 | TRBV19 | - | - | TGTGCCAGTAGTATCACCGGGTGGCAGGGAAGGAGTGGCTACACCTTC | CASSITGWQGRSGYTF
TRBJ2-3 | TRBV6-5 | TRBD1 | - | TGTGCCAGCAGTTTAACAGGGGTCCCAGATACGCAGTATTTT | CASSLTGVPDTQYF
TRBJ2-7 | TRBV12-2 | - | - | TGTGCAAGTCGCTCTGCCAAGACAGGGCCTAAAGCAACGTACGAGCAGTACTTC | CASRSAKTGPKATYEQYF
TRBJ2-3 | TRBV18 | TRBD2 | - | TGTGCCAGCTCACCACAAGCTAGCGGTGCAGGAGATACGCAGTATTTT | CASSPQASGAGDTQYF
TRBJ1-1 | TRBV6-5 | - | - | TGTGCCAGCACCCAGGGTCAGGTCGCGACTGAAGCTTTCTTT | CASTQGQVATEAFF
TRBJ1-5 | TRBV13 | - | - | TGTGCCAGCAGTAGGACGACTGACAGTCACCATCAGCCCCAGCATTTT | CASSRTTDSHHQPQHF
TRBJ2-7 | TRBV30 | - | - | TGTGCCTGTGGGACACCTCCCTCCGAGCAGTACTTC | CACGTPPSEQYF
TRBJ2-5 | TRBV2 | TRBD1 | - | TGTGCCAGTCGACAGGGCTCAGAGACCCAGTACTTC | CASRQGSETQYF
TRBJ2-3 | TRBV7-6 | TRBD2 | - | TGTGCCAGCAGCTTAGGGACTAGCGGGAGTGGGACAGATACGCAGTATTTT | CASSLGTSGSGTDTQYF
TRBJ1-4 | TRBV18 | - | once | TGTGCCAGCTCACCGGGGGGTGGTGAAAAACTGTTTTTT | CASSPGGGEKLFF
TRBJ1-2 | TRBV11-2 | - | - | TGTGCCAGCAGCTTAGACAGGGTACCTGGCTACACCTTC | CASSLDRVPGYTF
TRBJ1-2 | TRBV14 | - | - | TGTGCCAGCAGCCAAGTCGGCGGGGCGTCTGGCGGCTACACCTTC | CASSQVGGASGGYTF
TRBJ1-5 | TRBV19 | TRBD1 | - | TGTGCCAGTAGCCAAACCCCCCGGACAGGGTACCTTAGCAATCAGCCCCAGCATTTT | CASSQTPRTGYLSNQPQHF
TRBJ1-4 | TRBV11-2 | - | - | TGTGCCAGCAGCTTAGTAGGCGGGGCGGGTGAAAAACTGTTTTTT | CASSLVGGAGEKLFF
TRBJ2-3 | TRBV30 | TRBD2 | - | TGTGCCTGGAGCATCCGCGGGGGATACACAGATACGCAGTATTTT | CAWSIRGGYTDTQYF
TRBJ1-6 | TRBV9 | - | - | TGTGCCAGCAGCGCATCTCGCGGGGAAGGCTCACCCCTCCACTTT | CASSASRGEGSPLHF
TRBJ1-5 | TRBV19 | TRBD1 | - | TGTGCCAGTAGTAGGGGACAGGAAGGGATCAATCAGCCCCAGCATTTT | CASSRGQEGINQPQHF
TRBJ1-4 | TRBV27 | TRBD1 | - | TGTGCCAGCAGTTTTTCCCGGACAGGGGAAAAACTGTTTTTT | CASSFSRTGEKLFF
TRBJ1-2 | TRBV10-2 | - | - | TGCGCCAGTTTCAGCGGACGGGATTACTATGGCTACACCTTC | CASFSGRDYYGYTF
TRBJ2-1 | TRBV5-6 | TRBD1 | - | TGTGCCAGCAGCCTAGACAGGGGTAGCGCCTACAATGAGCAGTTCTTC | CASSLDRGSAYNEQFF
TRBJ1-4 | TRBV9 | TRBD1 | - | TGTGCCAGCAGCGCAGGACCGGGACAGGGAGATGAAAAACTGTTTTTT | CASSAGPGQGDEKLFF
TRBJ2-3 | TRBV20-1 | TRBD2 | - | TGCAGTGCTAGTGGACTAGCGGGGGGTGGGGATACGCAGTATTTT | CSASGLAGGGDTQYF
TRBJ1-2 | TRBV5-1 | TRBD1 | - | TGCGCCAGCAGCTTGGTCGGGACAGGGCTGACAAGTGGCTACACCTTC | CASSLVGTGLTSGYTF
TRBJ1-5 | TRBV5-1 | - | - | TGCGCCAGCAGCTTTCTCCCCGGGAACGACAATCAGCCCCAGCATTTT | CASSFLPGNDNQPQHF
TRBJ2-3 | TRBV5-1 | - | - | TGCGCCAGCAATTATGCCGGGGTAACAGATACGCAGTATTTT | CASNYAGVTDTQYF